The T cell receptor (beta chain) described here comes from a study of control samples from healthy donors and cancer patients (TCRdb year 2020). The library was prepared using the immunoSEQ multiplex PCR assay. TCRdb holds this immuneACCESS table with in-frame rearrangements only. Some clones are missing; in checked studies, unresolved V genes explain under half, and the rest has no known cause. The sample profile shows 150,000 to 200,000 clones; roughly 89% of them were found once. The top ten clones comprise over 1.1% of the sample. For CDR1 and CDR2, the germline V gene lists MDHEN and SYDVKM. V is cut by 8 bases and J by 5 bases, and the space between the germline ends is 13 bases. The CDR3 has 12 amino acids, counting the end cysteine and phenylalanine. Only CDR3 DNA is held: 36 bases, read in frame from base 1. In the case of this clone: The specificity of this receptor is unknown. Base-call qualities are not available, and no considerably larger clone is one nucleotide away.

Material: blood. This clonotype originated in a woman between 45 and 60 years old in good health. The V gene is TRBV28 and the J gene is TRBJ2-7; the D element could tentatively be TRBD1 or TRBD2, as 5 bases agree for each. The CDR3 here reads CASQRGGNEQYF. The sequenced DNA is TGTGCCAGCCAACGTGGGGGTAACGAGCAGTACTTC.